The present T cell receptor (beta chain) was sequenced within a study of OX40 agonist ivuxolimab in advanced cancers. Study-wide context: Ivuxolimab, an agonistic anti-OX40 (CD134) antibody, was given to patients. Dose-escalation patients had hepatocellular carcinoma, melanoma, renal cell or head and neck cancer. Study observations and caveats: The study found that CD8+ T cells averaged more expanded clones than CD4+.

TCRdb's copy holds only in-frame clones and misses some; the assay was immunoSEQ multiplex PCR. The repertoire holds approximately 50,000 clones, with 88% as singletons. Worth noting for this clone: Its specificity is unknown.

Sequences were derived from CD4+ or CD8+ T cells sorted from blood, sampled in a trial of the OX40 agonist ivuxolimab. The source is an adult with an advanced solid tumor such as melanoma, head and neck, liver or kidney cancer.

The CDR3, as DNA: TGTGCCACCAGCAGAGCCCGCAATGAGCAGTTCTTC. This sequence encodes CATSRARNEQFF. This rearrangement joins TRBV15 to TRBJ2-1, with no clear D. Germline assignment: CDR1 LNHNV and CDR2 YYDKDF (reference sequence). CDR3 length: 12 amino acids. V lost 1 base, J lost 6 bases, and 4 bases lay in between. The variable domain in full, completed from reference TRBV15 and TRBJ2-1, reads DAMVIQNPRYQVTQFGKPVTLSCSQTLNHNVMYWYQQKSSQAPKLLFHYYDKDFNNEADTPDNFQSRRPNTSFCFLDIRSPGLGDTAMYLCATSRARNEQFFGPGTRLTVL.